This T cell receptor beta chain was sequenced for a study of CD8 T cells in Susac syndrome. CDR1 and CDR2 (germline): LGHNA, YSLEER. The CDR3 totals 16 residues. V gave up 3 bases and J gave up 4 bases; unmatched junction bases: 11. In blood CD8+ and CD4+ T cells, TCR beta underwent sequencing. TEMRA cells were FACS-enriched, unlike CD8+ and CD4+ T cells, which were negatively isolated. RNA, at roughly 0.5 to 1 ug, was reverse transcribed with random hexamers. Amplification of the TCR beta CDR3 was carried out by immunoSEQ multiplex PCR, which spanned a total of 54 Vbeta and 13 Jbeta segments. TCRdb re-derived calls from the immunoSEQ multiplex PCR reads in MiXCR, one entry per CDR3 protein. This repertoire shows approximately 120,000 distinct CDR3 sequences, around 95% found once; its top ten account for over 0.07%.

The TCR originated in a human donor in good health. The gene calls are TRBV4-3 and TRBJ1-1; 7 bases agree with TRBD1. Sequenced: CD4+ T cells from PBMCs. CDR3 in amino acids: CASSQNRGGIGTEAFF. For the CDR3, the DNA is TGCGCCAGCAGCCAGAATAGAGGGGGCATCGGCACTGAAGCTTTCTTT.